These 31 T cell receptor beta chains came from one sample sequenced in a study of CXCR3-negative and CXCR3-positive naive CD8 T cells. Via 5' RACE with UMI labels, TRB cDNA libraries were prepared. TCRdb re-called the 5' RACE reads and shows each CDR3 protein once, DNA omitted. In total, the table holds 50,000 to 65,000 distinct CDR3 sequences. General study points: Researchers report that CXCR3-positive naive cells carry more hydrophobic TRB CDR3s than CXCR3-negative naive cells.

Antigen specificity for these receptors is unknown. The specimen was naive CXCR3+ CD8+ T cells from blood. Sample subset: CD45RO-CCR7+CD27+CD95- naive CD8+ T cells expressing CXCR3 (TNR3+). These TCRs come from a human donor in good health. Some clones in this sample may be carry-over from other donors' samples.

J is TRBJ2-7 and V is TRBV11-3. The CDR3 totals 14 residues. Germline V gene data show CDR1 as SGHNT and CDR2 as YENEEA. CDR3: CASSLDGDSYEQYF.

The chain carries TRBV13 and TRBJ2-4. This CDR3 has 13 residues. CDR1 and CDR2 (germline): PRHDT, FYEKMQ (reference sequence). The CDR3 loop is CASSLGRGNIQYF. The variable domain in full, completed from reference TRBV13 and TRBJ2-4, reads AAGVIQSPRHLIKEKRETATLKCYPIPRHDTVYWYQQGPGQDPQFLISFYEKMQSDKGSIPDRFSAQQFSDYHSELNMSSLELGDSALYFCASSLGRGNIQYFGAGTRLSVL.

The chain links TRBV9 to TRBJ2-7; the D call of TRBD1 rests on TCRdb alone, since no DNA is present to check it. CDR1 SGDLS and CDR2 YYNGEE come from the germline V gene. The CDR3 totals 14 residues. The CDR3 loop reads CASSVGAGNNEQYF. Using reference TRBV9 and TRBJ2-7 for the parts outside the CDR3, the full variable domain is DSGVTQTPKHLITATGQRVTLRCSPRSGDLSVYWYQQSLDQGLQFLIQYYNGEERAKGNILERFSAQQFPDLHSELNLSSLELGDSALYFCASSVGAGNNEQYFGPGTRLTVT.

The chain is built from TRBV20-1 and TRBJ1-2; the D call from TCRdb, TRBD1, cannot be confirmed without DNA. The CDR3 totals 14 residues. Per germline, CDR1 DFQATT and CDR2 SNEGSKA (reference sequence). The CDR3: CSAELGTENYGYTF.

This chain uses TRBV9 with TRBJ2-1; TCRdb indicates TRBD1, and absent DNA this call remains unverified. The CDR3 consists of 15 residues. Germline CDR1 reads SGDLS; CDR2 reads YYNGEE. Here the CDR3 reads CASSGGSFSYNEQFF.

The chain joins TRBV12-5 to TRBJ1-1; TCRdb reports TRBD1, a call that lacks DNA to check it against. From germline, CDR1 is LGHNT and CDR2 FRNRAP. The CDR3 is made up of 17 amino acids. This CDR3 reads CASTFLLGQGENTEAFF.

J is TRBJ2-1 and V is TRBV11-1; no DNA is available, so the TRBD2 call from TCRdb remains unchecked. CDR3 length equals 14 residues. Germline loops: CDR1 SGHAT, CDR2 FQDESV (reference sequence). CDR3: CASSSGPYDNEQFF.

The CDR3 protein is CASSDSSGKGTDTQYF. The V gene is TRBV6-4, the J gene TRBJ2-3. The CDR3 length is 16 residues. Germline-derived CDR1 and CDR2 are MRHNA and SNTAGT.

The CDR3 here is CASSAGQNTEAFF. This sequence joins TRBV7-9 and TRBJ1-1; TCRdb calls TRBD1, which cannot be checked without DNA. Germline CDR1 and CDR2: SEHNR and FQNEAQ (reference sequence). The CDR3 contains 13 residues.

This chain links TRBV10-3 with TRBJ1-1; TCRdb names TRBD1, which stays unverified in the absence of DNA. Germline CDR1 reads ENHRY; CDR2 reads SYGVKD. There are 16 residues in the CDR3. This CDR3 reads CAISDLPDRGGTEAFF.

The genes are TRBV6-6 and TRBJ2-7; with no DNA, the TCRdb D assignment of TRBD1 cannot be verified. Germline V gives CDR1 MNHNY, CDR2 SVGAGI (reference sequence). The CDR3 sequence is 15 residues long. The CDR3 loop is CASSSGQGAANEQYF.

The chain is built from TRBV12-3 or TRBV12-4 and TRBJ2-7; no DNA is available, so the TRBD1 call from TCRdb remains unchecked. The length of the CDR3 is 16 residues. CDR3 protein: CASRGKTGTGTYEQYF.

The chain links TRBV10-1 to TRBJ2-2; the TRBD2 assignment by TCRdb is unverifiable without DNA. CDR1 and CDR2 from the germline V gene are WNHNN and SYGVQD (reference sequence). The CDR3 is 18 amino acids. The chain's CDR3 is CASSDGTSGRLDTGELFF.

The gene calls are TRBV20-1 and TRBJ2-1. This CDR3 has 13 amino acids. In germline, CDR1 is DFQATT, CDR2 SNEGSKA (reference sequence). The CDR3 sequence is CSARGDSSNEQFF.

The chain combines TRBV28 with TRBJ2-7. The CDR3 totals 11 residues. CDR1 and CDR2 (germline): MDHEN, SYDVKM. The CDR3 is CASSWESEQYF.

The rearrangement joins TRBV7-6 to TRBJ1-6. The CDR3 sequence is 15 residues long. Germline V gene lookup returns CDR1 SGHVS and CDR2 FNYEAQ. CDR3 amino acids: CASSLTRLHNSPLHF.

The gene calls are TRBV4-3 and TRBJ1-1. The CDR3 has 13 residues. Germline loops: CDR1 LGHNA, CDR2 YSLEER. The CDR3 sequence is CASSQAPRTEAFF.

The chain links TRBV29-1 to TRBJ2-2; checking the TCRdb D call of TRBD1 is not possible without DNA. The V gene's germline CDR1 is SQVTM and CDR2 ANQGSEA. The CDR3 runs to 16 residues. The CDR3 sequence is CSVRHNLDRATGELFF.

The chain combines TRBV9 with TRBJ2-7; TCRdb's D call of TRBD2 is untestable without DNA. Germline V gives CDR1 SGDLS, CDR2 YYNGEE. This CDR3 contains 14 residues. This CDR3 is CASSPEGLSDEQYF.

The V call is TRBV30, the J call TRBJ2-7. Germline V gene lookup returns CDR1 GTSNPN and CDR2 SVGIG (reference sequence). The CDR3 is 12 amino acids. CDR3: CAWSVGSYEQYF.

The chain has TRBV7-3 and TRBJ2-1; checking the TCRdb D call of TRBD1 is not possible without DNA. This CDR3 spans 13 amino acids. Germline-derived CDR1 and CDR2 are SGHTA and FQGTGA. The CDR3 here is CASSVGQGNEQFF.

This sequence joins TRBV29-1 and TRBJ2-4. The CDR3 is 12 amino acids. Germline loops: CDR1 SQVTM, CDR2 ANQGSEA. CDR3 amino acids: CSVKLAKTIQYF.

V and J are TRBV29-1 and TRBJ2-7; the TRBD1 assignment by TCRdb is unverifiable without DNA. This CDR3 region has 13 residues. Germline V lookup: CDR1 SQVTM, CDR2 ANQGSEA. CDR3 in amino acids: CSALTGAVYEQYF.

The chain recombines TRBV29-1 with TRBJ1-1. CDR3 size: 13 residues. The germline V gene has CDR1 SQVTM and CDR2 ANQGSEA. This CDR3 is CSVRGGMNTEAFF.

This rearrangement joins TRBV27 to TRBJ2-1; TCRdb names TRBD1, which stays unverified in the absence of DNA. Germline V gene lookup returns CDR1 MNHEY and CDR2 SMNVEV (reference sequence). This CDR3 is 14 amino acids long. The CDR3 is CASSLPAGGDKQFF.

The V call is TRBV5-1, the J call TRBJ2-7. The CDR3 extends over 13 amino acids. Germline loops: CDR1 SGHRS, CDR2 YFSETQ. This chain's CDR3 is CASSWADSSEQYF.

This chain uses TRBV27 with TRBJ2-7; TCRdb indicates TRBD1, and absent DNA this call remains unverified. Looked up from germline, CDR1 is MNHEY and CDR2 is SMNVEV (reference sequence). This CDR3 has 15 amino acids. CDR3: CASSPRQELPYEQYF.

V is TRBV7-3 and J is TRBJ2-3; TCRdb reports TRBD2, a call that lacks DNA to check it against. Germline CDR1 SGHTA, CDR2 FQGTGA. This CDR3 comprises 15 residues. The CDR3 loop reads CASSSEGFGTDTQYF.

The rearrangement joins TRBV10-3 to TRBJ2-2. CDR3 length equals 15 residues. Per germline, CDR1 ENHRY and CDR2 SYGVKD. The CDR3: CAISSDADGDRELFF.

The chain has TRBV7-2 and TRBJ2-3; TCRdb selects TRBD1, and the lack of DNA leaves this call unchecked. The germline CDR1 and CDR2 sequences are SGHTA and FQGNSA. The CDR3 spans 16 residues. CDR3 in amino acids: CASSHSGRGAWGTQYF. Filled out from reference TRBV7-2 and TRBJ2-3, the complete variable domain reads GAGVSQSPSNKVTEKGKDVELRCDPISGHTALYWYRQSLGQGLEFLIYFQGNSAPDKSGLPSDRFSAERTGGSVSTLTIQRTQQEDSAVYLCASSHSGRGAWGTQYFGPGTRLTVL.

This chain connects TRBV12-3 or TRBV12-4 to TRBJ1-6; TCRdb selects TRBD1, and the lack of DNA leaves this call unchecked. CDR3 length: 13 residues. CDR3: CASSLGGGSPLHF.